A selection of T cell receptor beta chains follows, all from one sample in a study of T cells in Graves' hyperthyroidism and ophthalmopathy. TCRdb redid the calling of the multiplex PCR reads with MiXCR, one entry per CDR3 protein. The sample lists approximately 370,000 distinct CDR3 sequences; approximately 17% were seen once. Sequences were obtained from blood. The receptors here all came from a woman aged 25 to 39 with Graves' hyperthyroidism that later progressed to Graves' ophthalmopathy. Each CDR3 is given with its conserved first and last residue. The D gene is left open where the match is weak. Some rows have no size entry. The others give once, few or many, or a class for an expanded clone.

j_call,clone_size,d_call,v_call,cdr3_nt,cdr3_aa
TRBJ2-7,many,TRBD1,TRBV2,TGTGGGACGACAGGGATTCAACGCGAGCAGTACTTC,CGTTGIQREQYF
TRBJ2-3,many,.,TRBV20-1,TGCAGTGCTAGAGCAGGCGTCAGGGGAGGCACAGATACGCAGTATTTT,CSARAGVRGGTDTQYF
TRBJ2-2,many,TRBD1,TRBV19,TGTGCCAGTAGTCCATTTGGACAGGGAAGGACCGGGGAGCTGTTTTTT,CASSPFGQGRTGELFF
TRBJ2-4,.,.,TRBV6-1,TGTGCCAGCCAGGGCCTTTTCCAAACGGTCGCCAAAAACATTCAGTACTTC,CASQGLFQTVAKNIQYF
TRBJ2-3,many,.,TRBV6-1,TGTGCCAGCACCGCGAGTGGTACCACAGATACGCAGTATTTT,CASTASGTTDTQYF
TRBJ2-2,few,TRBD2,TRBV4-2,TGTGCCAGCAGCCAATATTCACTCGGGACTAGCCTCCCCGGGGAGCTGTTTTTT,CASSQYSLGTSLPGELFF
TRBJ2-5,many,.,TRBV6-1,TGTGCCAGCGAAGGGGGATCAAAAGAGACCCAGTACTTC,CASEGGSKETQYF
TRBJ2-5,.,TRBD1,TRBV20-1,TGCAGTGCTGGACAGGTGACGGGGGAGACCCAGTACTTC,CSAGQVTGETQYF
TRBJ2-1,many,TRBD1,TRBV18,TGTGCCAGCTCACGCGGACAGGGGCAGGGATTGGATGAGCAGTTCTTC,CASSRGQGQGLDEQFF
TRBJ1-1,many,.,TRBV12-3/TRBV12-4,TGTGCCAGCAGTTTGAACGGACTTCCGAACACTGAAGCTTTCTTT,CASSLNGLPNTEAFF